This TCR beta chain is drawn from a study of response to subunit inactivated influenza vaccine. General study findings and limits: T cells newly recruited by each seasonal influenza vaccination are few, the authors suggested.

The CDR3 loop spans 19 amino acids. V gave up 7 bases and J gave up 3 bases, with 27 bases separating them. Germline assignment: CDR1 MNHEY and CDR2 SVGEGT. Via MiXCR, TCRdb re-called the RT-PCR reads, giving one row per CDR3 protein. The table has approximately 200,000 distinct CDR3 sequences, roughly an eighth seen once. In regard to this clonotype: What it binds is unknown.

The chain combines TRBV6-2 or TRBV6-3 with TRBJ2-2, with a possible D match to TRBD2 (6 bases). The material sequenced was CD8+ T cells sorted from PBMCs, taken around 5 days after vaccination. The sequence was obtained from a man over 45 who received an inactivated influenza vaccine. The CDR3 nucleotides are TGTGCCAGCACACCCCGCCGGGGACTTCAAAAGGGGTACACCGGGGAGCTGTTTTTT. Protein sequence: CASTPRRGLQKGYTGELFF.